Following are 8 T cell receptor beta chains from one sample sequenced in a study of blood T cell repertoires in COVID-19 (dated by TCRdb to about 2020). The library was built by means of the immunoSEQ multiplex PCR assay. TCRdb mirrors the immuneACCESS table, restricted to in-frame sequences. Some clones are absent from its copies; in checked studies, under half trace to an unresolved V gene, and the reason for the others is unknown. For this sample there are over 200,000 clones; approximately 84% appear just once. The ten largest clones capture approximately 15% of the sample. Input material: PBMCs or T cells enriched from blood (not recorded which). The receptors originated from a man aged 35 to 55 who had recovered from COVID-19.

The V call is TRBV10-3, the J call TRBJ2-7, with TRBD1 matching over 8 bases. Germline V gene data show CDR1 as ENHRY and CDR2 as SYGVKD. The CDR3 has 13 amino acids. Losses at the gene ends were 4 bases for V and 2 bases for J; bases not matched to a gene: 1. The CDR3 sequence is CAISVQGAYEQYF. The CDR3 DNA reads as TGTGCCATCAGTGTACAGGGGGCCTACGAGCAGTACTTC.

The chain combines TRBV28 with TRBJ1-1; 10 nucleotides match TRBD1. The length of the CDR3 is 15 residues. V lost 5 bases to trimming and J lost 3 bases; unmatched junction nucleotides: 6. Germline V CDR1 and CDR2: MDHEN, SYDVKM. This CDR3 reads CASSDRGREYTEAFF. CDR3 nucleotides: TGTGCCAGCAGTGACAGGGGGCGCGAGTACACTGAAGCTTTCTTT.

This clone has more than one count but fewer than ten. The chain has TRBV7-3 and TRBJ2-1; TRBD1 is a possible D gene (7 bases). The germline V and J ends were trimmed by 5 bases and 7 bases, with 18 bases remaining between them. Germline-derived CDR1 and CDR2 are SGHTA and FQGTGA. The CDR3 extends over 15 amino acids. The CDR3 nucleotides read TGTGCCAGCAGCACCCAGGGGGGATTTATTAATGAGCAGTTCTTC. Amino acids: CASSTQGGFINEQFF.

This clone was observed a handful of times. V usage is TRBV28 and J usage is TRBJ2-1; TRBD2 aligns across 7 bases. CDR3 size: 16 residues. V lost 3 bases, J lost 2 bases, and 7 bases stayed unmatched. The V gene's germline CDR1 is MDHEN and CDR2 SYDVKM. The CDR3 nucleotides are TGTGCCAGCAGTTTTACTGGCGGGGGTCCCTACAATGAGCAGTTCTTC. Encoded protein: CASSFTGGGPYNEQFF.

This clone has a single count. The J gene is TRBJ1-2, the V gene TRBV7-3; D possibly corresponds to TRBD1 (6 bases). The CDR3 spans 12 residues. Between the trimmed V and J ends, which lost 4 bases and 4 bases, there was a span of 7 bases. Germline CDR1 reads SGHTA; CDR2 reads FQGTGA. The CDR3 DNA reads as TGTGCCAGCAGCTCGACAGGCTATGGCTACACCTTC. It codes for CASSSTGYGYTF.

V gene TRBV13 combines with J gene TRBJ1-2; TRBD1 matches at 7 bases. Germline assignment: CDR1 PRHDT and CDR2 FYEKMQ (reference sequence). The junction had 7 bases not matched to a gene; V was cut back by 5 bases and J by 4 bases. The CDR3 covers 14 residues. CDR3: CASSTPGTAYGYTF. In DNA, the CDR3 is TGTGCCAGCAGCACTCCTGGGACAGCCTATGGCTACACCTTC.

CDR3 region: CASSARPGLNSPLHF. The DNA for the CDR3 is TGTGCCAGTAGTGCCCGTCCGGGACTGAATTCACCCCTCCACTTT. The chain links TRBV19 to TRBJ1-6, with D possibly matching TRBD1 (5 bases). Deletions cut 5 bases from V and 7 bases from J, with 15 bases between. The CDR3 extends over 15 amino acids. Germline V gives CDR1 LNHDA, CDR2 SQIVND (reference sequence). Combining the CDR3 with reference TRBV19 and TRBJ1-6 gives the whole variable domain DGGITQSPKYLFRKEGQNVTLSCEQNLNHDAMYWYRQDPGQGLRLIYYSQIVNDFQKGDIAEGYSVSREKKESFPLTVTSAQKNPTAFYLCASSARPGLNSPLHFGNGTRLTVT.

This chain connects TRBV12-3 or TRBV12-4 to TRBJ1-1; D not certain. There are 13 residues in the CDR3. The ends were cut back, 0 bases at V and 5 bases at J, with 7 bases in the middle. The CDR3 is CASSLARETEAFF. The CDR3 DNA reads as TGTGCCAGCAGTTTAGCCCGGGAGACTGAAGCTTTCTTT.